Listed below are T cell receptor beta chains from one sample, sequenced in a study of T-cell reconstitution after alpha-beta-depleted transplantation in children. Each CDR3 protein is one row after TCRdb ran MiXCR on the PCR reads. This table holds a few hundred thousand distinct CDR3 sequences, about 18% found once. The sample was PBMCs from the stem cell graft donor, taken from the stem cell graft. The origin of the receptors is a human donor who donated a stem cell graft to a child with acute lymphoblastic leukemia. Each CDR3 is given with its conserved first and last residue. A D gene is named only where the DNA matches it firmly. Clone size appears in some rows only: once, few, many, or a class for an expanded clone.

j_gene: TRBJ1-1
d_gene: .
v_gene: TRBV29-1
abundance: few
CDR3aa: CSVATVLNTEAFF
CDR3nt: TGCAGCGTGGCGACAGTCCTGAACACTGAAGCTTTCTTT

j_gene: TRBJ2-3
d_gene: .
v_gene: TRBV10-3
abundance: .
CDR3aa: CAIRADVRTDTQYF
CDR3nt: TGTGCCATCCGGGCAGACGTGAGAACAGATACGCAGTATTTT

j_gene: TRBJ2-7
d_gene: .
v_gene: TRBV20-1
abundance: .
CDR3aa: CSATGLQEVHEQYF
CDR3nt: TGCAGTGCTACGGGACTCCAGGAGGTCCACGAGCAGTACTTC

j_gene: TRBJ1-1
d_gene: TRBD1
v_gene: TRBV12-3/TRBV12-4
abundance: few
CDR3aa: CASRGPGQGNTEAFF
CDR3nt: TGTGCCAGCAGGGGACCGGGACAGGGGAACACTGAAGCTTTCTTT

j_gene: TRBJ1-1
d_gene: .
v_gene: TRBV28
abundance: few
CDR3aa: CASSSPGGRTELTEAFF
CDR3nt: TGTGCCAGCAGTTCCCCGGGAGGGCGGACGGAACTCACTGAAGCTTTCTTT

j_gene: TRBJ1-5
d_gene: .
v_gene: TRBV5-5
abundance: few
CDR3aa: CASREYEGQDQPQHF
CDR3nt: TGTGCCAGCAGAGAGTATGAGGGGCAGGATCAGCCCCAGCATTTT

j_gene: TRBJ2-7
d_gene: .
v_gene: TRBV27
abundance: .
CDR3aa: CASSFGPSSYEQYF
CDR3nt: TGTGCCAGCAGTTTCGGGCCGAGCTCCTACGAGCAGTACTTC

j_gene: TRBJ2-1
d_gene: .
v_gene: TRBV13
abundance: few
CDR3aa: CASMWGREQFF
CDR3nt: TGTGCCAGCATGTGGGGGCGGGAGCAGTTCTTC

j_gene: TRBJ2-2
d_gene: .
v_gene: TRBV15
abundance: few
CDR3aa: CATSRDLLTIPNTGELFF
CDR3nt: TGTGCCACCAGCAGAGATCTCTTGACCATCCCGAACACCGGGGAGCTGTTTTTT

j_gene: TRBJ2-7
d_gene: .
v_gene: TRBV20-1
abundance: .
CDR3aa: CSARDRGTYSYEQYF
CDR3nt: TGCAGTGCTAGAGATCGGGGGACTTACTCCTACGAGCAGTACTTC

j_gene: TRBJ1-3
d_gene: .
v_gene: TRBV12-3/TRBV12-4
abundance: .
CDR3aa: CASSKGRESSGNTIYF
CDR3nt: TGTGCCAGCAGTAAGGGACGGGAGAGCTCTGGAAACACCATATATTTT

j_gene: TRBJ2-7
d_gene: TRBD1
v_gene: TRBV25-1
abundance: .
CDR3aa: CASGQGITYEQYF
CDR3nt: TGTGCCAGCGGACAGGGGATAACCTACGAGCAGTACTTC

j_gene: TRBJ2-2
d_gene: .
v_gene: TRBV12-3/TRBV12-4
abundance: .
CDR3aa: CASKTGTLTGELFF
CDR3nt: TGTGCCAGCAAAACCGGGACGTTAACCGGGGAGCTGTTTTTT

j_gene: TRBJ2-7
d_gene: .
v_gene: TRBV9
abundance: few
CDR3aa: CASSPTLTNYEQYF
CDR3nt: TGTGCCAGCAGCCCGACTCTGACCAACTACGAGCAGTACTTC

j_gene: TRBJ1-1
d_gene: .
v_gene: TRBV12-3/TRBV12-4
abundance: .
CDR3aa: CASTGGVATEAFF
CDR3nt: TGTGCCAGCACCGGCGGGGTGGCAACTGAAGCTTTCTTT

j_gene: TRBJ2-7
d_gene: .
v_gene: TRBV12-3/TRBV12-4
abundance: few
CDR3aa: CASSFAAGSYEQYF
CDR3nt: TGTGCCAGCAGTTTTGCCGCGGGCTCCTACGAGCAGTACTTC

j_gene: TRBJ2-7
d_gene: .
v_gene: TRBV12-3/TRBV12-4
abundance: .
CDR3aa: CASTQTRIRDLSYEQYF
CDR3nt: TGTGCCAGCACCCAAACCCGTATAAGGGATTTGTCCTACGAGCAGTACTTC